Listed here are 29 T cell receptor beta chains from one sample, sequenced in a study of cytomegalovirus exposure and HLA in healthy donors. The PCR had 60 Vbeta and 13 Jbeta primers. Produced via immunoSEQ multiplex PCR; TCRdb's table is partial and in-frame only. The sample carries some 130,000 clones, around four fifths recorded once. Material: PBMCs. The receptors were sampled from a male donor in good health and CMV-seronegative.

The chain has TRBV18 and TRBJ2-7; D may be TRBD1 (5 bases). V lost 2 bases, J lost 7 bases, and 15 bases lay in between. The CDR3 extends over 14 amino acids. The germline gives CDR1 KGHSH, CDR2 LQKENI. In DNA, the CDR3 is TGTGCCAGCTCACCAGGGGCAGGGTCGCAAGAGCAGTACTTC. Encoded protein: CASSPGAGSQEQYF.

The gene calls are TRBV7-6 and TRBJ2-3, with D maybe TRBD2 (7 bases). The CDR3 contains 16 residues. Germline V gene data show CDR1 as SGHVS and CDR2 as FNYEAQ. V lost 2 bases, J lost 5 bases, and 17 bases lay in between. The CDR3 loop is CASSLRGATAKDTQYF. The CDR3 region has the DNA TGTGCCAGCAGCTTACGGGGGGCGACAGCTAAAGATACGCAGTATTTT.

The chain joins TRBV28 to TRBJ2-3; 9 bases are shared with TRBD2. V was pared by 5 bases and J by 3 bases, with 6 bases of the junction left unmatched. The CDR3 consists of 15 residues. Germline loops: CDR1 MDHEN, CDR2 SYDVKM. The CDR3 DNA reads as TGTGCCAGCAGTGCTGGACTAGCGTCGACAGATACGCAGTATTTT. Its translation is CASSAGLASTDTQYF. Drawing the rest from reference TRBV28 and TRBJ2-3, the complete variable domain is DVKVTQSSRYLVKRTGEKVFLECVQDMDHENMFWYRQDPGLGLRLIYFSYDVKMKEKGDIPEGYSVSREKKERFSLILESASTNQTSMYLCASSAGLASTDTQYFGPGTRLTVL.

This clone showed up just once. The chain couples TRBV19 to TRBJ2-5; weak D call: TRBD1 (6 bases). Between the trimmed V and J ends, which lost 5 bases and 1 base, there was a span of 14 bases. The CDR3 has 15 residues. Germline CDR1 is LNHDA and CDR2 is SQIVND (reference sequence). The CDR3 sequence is CASSPGTRAQETQYF. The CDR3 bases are TGTGCCAGTAGTCCTGGGACAAGAGCCCAAGAGACCCAGTACTTC.

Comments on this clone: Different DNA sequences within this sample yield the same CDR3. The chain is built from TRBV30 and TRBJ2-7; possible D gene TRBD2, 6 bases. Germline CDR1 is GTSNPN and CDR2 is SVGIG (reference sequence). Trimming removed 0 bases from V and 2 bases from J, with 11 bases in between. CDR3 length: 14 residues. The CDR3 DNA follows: TGTGCCTGGAGTGTGGGGACTGGTACCTACGAGCAGTACTTC. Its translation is CAWSVGTGTYEQYF.

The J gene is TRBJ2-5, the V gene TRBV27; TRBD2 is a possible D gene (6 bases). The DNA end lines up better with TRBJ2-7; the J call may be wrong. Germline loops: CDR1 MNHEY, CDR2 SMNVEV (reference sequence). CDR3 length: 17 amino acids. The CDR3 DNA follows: TGTGCCAGCAGTTTTCGGCCATCGGGAGCTTATTCCTACGAGCAGTACTTC. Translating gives CASSFRPSGAYSYEQYF.

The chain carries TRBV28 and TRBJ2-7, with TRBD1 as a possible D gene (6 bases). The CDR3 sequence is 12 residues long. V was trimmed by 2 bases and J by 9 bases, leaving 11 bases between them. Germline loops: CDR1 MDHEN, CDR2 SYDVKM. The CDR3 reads CASSLNQGRQYF. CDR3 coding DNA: TGTGCCAGCAGTTTAAACCAGGGGCGGCAGTACTTC. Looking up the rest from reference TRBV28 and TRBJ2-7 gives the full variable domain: DVKVTQSSRYLVKRTGEKVFLECVQDMDHENMFWYRQDPGLGLRLIYFSYDVKMKEKGDIPEGYSVSREKKERFSLILESASTNQTSMYLCASSLNQGRQYFGPGTRLTVT.

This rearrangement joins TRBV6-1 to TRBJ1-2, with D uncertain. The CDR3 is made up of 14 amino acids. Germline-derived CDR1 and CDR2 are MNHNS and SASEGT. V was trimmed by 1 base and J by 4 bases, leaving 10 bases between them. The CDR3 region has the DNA TGTGCCAGCAGTGAAGATGTCAGATCCTATGGCTACACCTTC. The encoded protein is CASSEDVRSYGYTF.

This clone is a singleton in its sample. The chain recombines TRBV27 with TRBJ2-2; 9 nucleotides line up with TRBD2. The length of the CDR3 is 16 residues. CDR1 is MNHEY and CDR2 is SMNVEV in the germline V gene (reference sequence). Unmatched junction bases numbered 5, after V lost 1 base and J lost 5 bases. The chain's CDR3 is CASSLWGGRGTGELFF. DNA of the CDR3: TGTGCCAGCAGTTTATGGGGCGGGAGGGGTACCGGGGAGCTGTTTTTT.

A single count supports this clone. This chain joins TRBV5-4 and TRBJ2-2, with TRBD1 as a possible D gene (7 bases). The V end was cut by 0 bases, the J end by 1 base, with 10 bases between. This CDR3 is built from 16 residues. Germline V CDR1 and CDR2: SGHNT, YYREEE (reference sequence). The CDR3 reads CASSLARDRNTGELFF. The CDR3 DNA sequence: TGTGCCAGCAGCTTGGCGCGGGACAGGAACACCGGGGAGCTGTTTTTT.

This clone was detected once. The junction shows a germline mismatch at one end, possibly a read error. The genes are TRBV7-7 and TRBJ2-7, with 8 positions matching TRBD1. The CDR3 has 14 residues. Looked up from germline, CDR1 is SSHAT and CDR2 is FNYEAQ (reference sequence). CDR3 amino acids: CASSQGQGGYEQYF. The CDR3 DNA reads TGTGCTAGCAGCCAAGGACAGGGAGGCTACGAGCAGTACTTC.

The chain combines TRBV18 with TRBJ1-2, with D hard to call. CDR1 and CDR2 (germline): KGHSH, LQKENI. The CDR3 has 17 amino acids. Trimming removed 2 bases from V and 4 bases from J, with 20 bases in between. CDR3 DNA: TGTGCCAGCTCACCAGCACTGGACCCAGGTCGGGGCTATGGCTACACCTTC. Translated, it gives CASSPALDPGRGYGYTF.

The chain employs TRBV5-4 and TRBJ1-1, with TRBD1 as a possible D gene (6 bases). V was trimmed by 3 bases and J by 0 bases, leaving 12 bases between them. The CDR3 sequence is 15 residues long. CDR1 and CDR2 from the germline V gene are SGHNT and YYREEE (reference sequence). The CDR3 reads CASSSPQGLNTEAFF. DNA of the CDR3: TGTGCCAGCAGCTCCCCACAGGGATTGAACACTGAAGCTTTCTTT.

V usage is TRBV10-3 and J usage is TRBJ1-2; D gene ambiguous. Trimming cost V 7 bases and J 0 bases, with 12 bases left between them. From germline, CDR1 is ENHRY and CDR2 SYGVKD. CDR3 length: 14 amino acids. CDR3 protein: CAITQDSANYGYTF. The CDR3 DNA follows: TGTGCCATCACTCAGGATTCAGCTAACTATGGCTACACCTTC.

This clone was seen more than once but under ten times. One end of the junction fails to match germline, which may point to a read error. The CDR3 loop is CASSSLYQETQYF. As DNA, the CDR3 is TGTGCTAGCAGCTCTCTGTACCAAGAGACCCAGTACTTC. The chain employs TRBV7-7 and TRBJ2-5; D unclear. This CDR3 comprises 13 residues. Germline loops: CDR1 SSHAT, CDR2 FNYEAQ (reference sequence).

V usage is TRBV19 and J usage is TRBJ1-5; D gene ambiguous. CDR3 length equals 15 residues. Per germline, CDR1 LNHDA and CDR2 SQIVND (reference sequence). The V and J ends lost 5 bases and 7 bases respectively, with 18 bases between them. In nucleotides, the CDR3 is TGTGCCAGTAGTTCTTTGGGCCCCGGAAGGCAGCCCCAGCATTTT. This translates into CASSSLGPGRQPQHF.

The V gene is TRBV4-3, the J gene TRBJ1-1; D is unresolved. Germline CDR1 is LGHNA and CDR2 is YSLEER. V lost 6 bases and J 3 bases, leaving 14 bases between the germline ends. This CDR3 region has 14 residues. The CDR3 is CASRQSGSYTEAFF. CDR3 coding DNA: TGCGCCAGCAGACAAAGTGGTAGTTACACTGAAGCTTTCTTT.

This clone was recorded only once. The CDR3 here is CASIGLAGVEAKNIQYF. The CDR3 nucleotides read TGTGCCAGCATTGGACTAGCGGGCGTTGAAGCCAAAAACATTCAGTACTTC. V gene TRBV7-9 combines with J gene TRBJ2-4, with 11 positions matching TRBD2. V was pared by 7 bases and J by 0 bases, with 8 bases of the junction left unmatched. Germline V gives CDR1 SEHNR, CDR2 FQNEAQ (reference sequence). This CDR3 is built from 17 residues.

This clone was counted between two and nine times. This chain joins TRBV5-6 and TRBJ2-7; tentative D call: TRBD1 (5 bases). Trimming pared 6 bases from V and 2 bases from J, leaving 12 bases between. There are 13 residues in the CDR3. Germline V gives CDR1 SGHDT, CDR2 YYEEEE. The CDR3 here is CASKRTTAYEQYF. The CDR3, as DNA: TGTGCCAGCAAGAGAACGACAGCCTACGAGCAGTACTTC.

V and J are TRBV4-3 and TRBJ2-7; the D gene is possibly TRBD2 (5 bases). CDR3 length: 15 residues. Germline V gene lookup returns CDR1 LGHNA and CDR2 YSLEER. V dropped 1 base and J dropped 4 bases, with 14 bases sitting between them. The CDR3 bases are TGCGCCAGCAGCCAAGGTGCCCAAGGCGGGTACGAGCAGTACTTC. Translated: CASSQGAQGGYEQYF.

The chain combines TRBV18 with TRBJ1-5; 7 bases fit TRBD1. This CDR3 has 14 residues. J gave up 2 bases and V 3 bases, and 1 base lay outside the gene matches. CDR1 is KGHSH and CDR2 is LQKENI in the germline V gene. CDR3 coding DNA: TGTGCCAGCTCACCGCAGGGGGGCAATCAGCCCCAGCATTTT. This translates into CASSPQGGNQPQHF.

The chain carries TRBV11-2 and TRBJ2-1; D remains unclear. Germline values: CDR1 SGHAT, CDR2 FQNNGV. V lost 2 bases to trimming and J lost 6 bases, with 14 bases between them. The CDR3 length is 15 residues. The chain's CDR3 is CASSLRTQPPNEQFF. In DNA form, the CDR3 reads TGTGCCAGCAGCTTACGTACACAGCCCCCCAATGAGCAGTTCTTC.

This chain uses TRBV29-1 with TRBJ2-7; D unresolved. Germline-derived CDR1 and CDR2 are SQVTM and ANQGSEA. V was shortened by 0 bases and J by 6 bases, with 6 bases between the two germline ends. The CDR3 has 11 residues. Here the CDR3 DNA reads TGCAGCGTTGAAGATCGTCGCGAGCAGTACTTC. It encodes CSVEDRREQYF.

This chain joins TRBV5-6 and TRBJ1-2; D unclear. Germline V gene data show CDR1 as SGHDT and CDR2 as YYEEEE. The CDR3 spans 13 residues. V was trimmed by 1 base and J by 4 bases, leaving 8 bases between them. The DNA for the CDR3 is TGTGCCAGCAGCTTGAATCCATCCTATGGCTACACCTTC. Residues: CASSLNPSYGYTF.

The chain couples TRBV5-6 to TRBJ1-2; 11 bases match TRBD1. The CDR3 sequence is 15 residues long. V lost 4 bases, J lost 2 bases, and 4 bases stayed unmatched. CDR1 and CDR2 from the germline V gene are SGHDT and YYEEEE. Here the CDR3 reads CASSPGTGGNYGYTF. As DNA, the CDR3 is TGTGCCAGCAGCCCCGGGACAGGGGGGAACTATGGCTACACCTTC.

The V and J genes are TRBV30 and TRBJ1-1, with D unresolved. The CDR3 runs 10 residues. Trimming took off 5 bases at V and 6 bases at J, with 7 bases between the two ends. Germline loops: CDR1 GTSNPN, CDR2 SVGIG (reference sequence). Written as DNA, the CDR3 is TGTGCCTGGGGAGGGCCTGAAGCTTTCTTT. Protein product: CAWGGPEAFF.

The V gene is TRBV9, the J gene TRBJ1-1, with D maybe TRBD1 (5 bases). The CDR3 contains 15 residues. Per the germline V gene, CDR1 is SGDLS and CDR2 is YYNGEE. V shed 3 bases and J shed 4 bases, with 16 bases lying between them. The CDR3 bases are TGTGCCAGCAGCGAAGGTGGTGGGGGGATCACTGAAGCTTTCTTT. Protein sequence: CASSEGGGGITEAFF.

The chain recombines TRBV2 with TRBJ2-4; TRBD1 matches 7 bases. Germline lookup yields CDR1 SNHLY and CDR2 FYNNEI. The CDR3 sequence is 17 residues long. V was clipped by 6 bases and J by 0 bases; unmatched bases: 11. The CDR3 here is CASSDDRENLAKNIQYF. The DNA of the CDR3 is TGTGCCAGCAGCGACGACAGGGAAAACTTAGCCAAAAACATTCAGTACTTC.

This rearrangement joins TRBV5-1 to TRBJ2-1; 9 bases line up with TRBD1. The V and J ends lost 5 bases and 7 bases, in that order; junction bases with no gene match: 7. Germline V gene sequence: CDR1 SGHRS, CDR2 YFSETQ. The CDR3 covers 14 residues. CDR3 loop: CASRQQGARNEQFF. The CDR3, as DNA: TGCGCCAGCAGACAACAGGGGGCGAGGAATGAGCAGTTCTTC.